A single sample is the source of the 10 T cell receptor beta chains below, sequenced in a study of CD8 T cells in ankylosing spondylitis. TCRdb re-called the 5' RACE reads with MiXCR, one entry per CDR3 protein. This sample has a few hundred thousand distinct CDR3 sequences, with less than 25% found just once. The sequencing input was blood, either unsorted or a sorted T cell fraction (not recorded which). The receptors stem from a female donor with ankylosing spondylitis or in good health (not recorded which).

The rearrangement uses TRBV18 and TRBJ1-5, with D maybe TRBD1 (5 bases). The CDR3 is 14 amino acids. V dropped 3 bases and J dropped 7 bases, with 13 bases sitting between them. Germline values: CDR1 KGHSH, CDR2 LQKENI. CDR3 amino acids: CASSPQGAGQPQHF. CDR3 coding DNA: TGTGCCAGCTCACCCCAGGGCGCAGGCCAGCCCCAGCATTTT.

This clonotype appeared many times. V gene TRBV20-1 combines with J gene TRBJ2-1; D is possibly TRBD1 (6 bases). The CDR3 length is 14 residues. V lost 5 bases and J 1 base, leaving 12 bases between the germline ends. Germline V lookup: CDR1 DFQATT, CDR2 SNEGSKA (reference sequence). The CDR3: CSALGTQSYNEQFF. For the CDR3, the DNA is TGCAGTGCTTTGGGGACACAGTCCTACAATGAGCAGTTCTTC.

This clonotype was detected a few times. The rearrangement links TRBV4-3 to TRBJ2-1; 13 positions agree with TRBD2. Germline trimming cut 3 bases from V and 6 bases from J; bases unmatched to any gene: 5. This CDR3 spans 16 amino acids. CDR1 is LGHNA, CDR2 YSLEER, per germline. In nucleotides, the CDR3 is TGCGCCAGCAGCCATGGCTGGACTAGCGGGAGCAATGAGCAGTTCTTC. Translated: CASSHGWTSGSNEQFF.

The V and J genes are TRBV6-5 and TRBJ2-1; 15 nucleotides line up with TRBD2. The V gene's germline CDR1 is MNHEY and CDR2 SVGAGI. The CDR3 has 18 amino acids. V shed 1 base and J 9 bases; nucleotides not matched to a gene: 10. The CDR3 DNA reads as TGTGCCAGCAGTTACTTCGGCCGGGGACTAGCGGGAGGTGGTGAGCAGTTCTTC. Its translation: CASSYFGRGLAGGGEQFF.

This clonotype was found once. This chain connects TRBV20-1 to TRBJ2-7; 9 bases map to TRBD1. The CDR3 runs to 14 residues. The ends lost 0 bases at V and 5 bases at J; junction bases unmatched: 5. Germline V gives CDR1 DFQATT, CDR2 SNEGSKA (reference sequence). The CDR3 nucleotides are TGCAGTGCTAGAGATCCCGGGACAGGGCACGAGCAGTACTTC. It yields the protein CSARDPGTGHEQYF.

This clonotype has a handful of counts. The chain joins TRBV6-4 to TRBJ2-7; D unclear. Germline CDR1 and CDR2: MRHNA and SNTAGT. V dropped 5 bases and J dropped 5 bases, with 10 bases sitting between them. The CDR3 loop spans 12 amino acids. CDR3 DNA sequence: TGTGCCAGCAGTCCTACCGGCCACGAGCAGTACTTC. As protein: CASSPTGHEQYF.

This clonotype was counted a few times. The gene calls are TRBV20-1 and TRBJ2-3; 14 positions match TRBD2. This CDR3 is 15 amino acids long. Germline V gene data show CDR1 as DFQATT and CDR2 as SNEGSKA (reference sequence). Unmatched junction bases numbered 5, after V lost 5 bases and J lost 4 bases. The CDR3 DNA follows: TGCAGTGCTGGGGGACTAGCGGGAGTCCCAGATACGCAGTATTTT. The encoded protein is CSAGGLAGVPDTQYF.

This chain connects TRBV27 to TRBJ1-1; possibly TRBD1 for D (5 bases). The CDR3 has 14 amino acids. Germline CDR1 reads MNHEY; CDR2 reads SMNVEV (reference sequence). Trimming cost V 1 base and J 5 bases, with 11 bases left between them. The CDR3 is CASSLWGGGTEAFF. Here the CDR3 DNA reads TGTGCCAGCAGTTTATGGGGGGGTGGTACTGAAGCTTTCTTT.

This clonotype has only one observation. The CDR3 loop reads CARPPTRWSGANVLTF. CDR3 nucleotide sequence: TGTGCCAGACCGCCGACACGATGGTCAGGGGCCAACGTCCTGACTTTC. The J gene is TRBJ2-6, the V gene TRBV14; D unresolved. CDR3 size: 16 residues. The germline V gene has CDR1 SGHDN and CDR2 FVKESK. V was shortened by 9 bases and J by 4 bases, with 19 bases between the two germline ends.

There are a few counts of this clonotype. The chain links TRBV11-3 to TRBJ2-2, with D perhaps given as TRBD1 or TRBD2 (5 bases each). The V end was cut by 2 bases, the J end by 6 bases, with 19 bases between. The CDR3 consists of 17 residues. The germline gives CDR1 SGHNT, CDR2 YENEEA. The chain's CDR3 is CASSLRGKGHIPGELFF. The CDR3 DNA sequence: TGTGCCAGCAGCTTACGAGGGAAGGGGCATATCCCCGGGGAGCTGTTTTTT.